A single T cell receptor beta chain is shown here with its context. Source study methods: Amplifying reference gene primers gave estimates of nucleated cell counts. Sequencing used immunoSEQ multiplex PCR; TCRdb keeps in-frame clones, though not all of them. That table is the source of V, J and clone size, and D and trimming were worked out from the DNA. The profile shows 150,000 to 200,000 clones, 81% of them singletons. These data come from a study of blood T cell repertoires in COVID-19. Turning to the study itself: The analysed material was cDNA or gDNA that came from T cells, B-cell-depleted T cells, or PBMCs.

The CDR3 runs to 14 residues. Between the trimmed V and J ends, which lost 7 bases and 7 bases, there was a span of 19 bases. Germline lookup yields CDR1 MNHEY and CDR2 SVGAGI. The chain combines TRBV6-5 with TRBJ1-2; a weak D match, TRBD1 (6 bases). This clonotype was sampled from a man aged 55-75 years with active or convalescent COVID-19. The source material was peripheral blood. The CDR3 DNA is TGTGCCAGCACTCCGGCCGGGACAATATCTGGCTACACCTTC. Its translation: CASTPAGTISGYTF.